The rows below give T cell receptor beta chains drawn from one sample of a study of cytomegalovirus exposure and HLA in healthy donors. Assay used: immunoSEQ multiplex PCR; TCRdb lists only in-frame clones, some missing. Among around 120,000 clones, about 73% were seen once, and the ten largest hold roughly 8.2%. Sequenced sample: PBMCs. All receptors derive from a woman aged 40 to 50 in good health and CMV-seropositive. CDR3s include the opening cysteine and the closing phenylalanine or tryptophan. The order of the fields is clone size, D gene, J gene, V gene, CDR3 DNA, CDR3 protein. D genes are given only for firm matches. Rows may omit the clone size; those that give it use once, few, many or a size class.

size: -; D: TRBD1; J: TRBJ2-1; V: TRBV19; DNA: TGTGCCAGTAGCCTACAGGGGGTACGCTACAATGAGCAGTTCTTC; CDR3: CASSLQGVRYNEQFF
size: -; D: TRBD1; J: TRBJ2-7; V: TRBV7-6; DNA: TGTGCCAGCACCCAGGGTCCCCAGAGACAGGGGTCCTACGAGCAGTACTTC; CDR3: CASTQGPQRQGSYEQYF
size: -; D: TRBD1; J: TRBJ1-5; V: TRBV19; DNA: TGTGCCAGTAGTACCACCACAGGGGGCTATAATCAGCCCCAGCATTTT; CDR3: CASSTTTGGYNQPQHF
size: -; D: TRBD1; J: TRBJ1-2; V: TRBV5-1; DNA: TGCGCCAGCAGCTACACTTCAGGGGGCGGGGGCCTCGGCTACACCTTC; CDR3: CASSYTSGGGGLGYTF
size: -; D: TRBD2; J: TRBJ2-7; V: TRBV11-2; DNA: TGTGCCAGCAGCCCTGGACTAGCGGGGGTAGGCGAGCAGTACTTC; CDR3: CASSPGLAGVGEQYF
size: -; D: TRBD1; J: TRBJ1-5; V: TRBV10-3; DNA: TGTGCCATCAGTCAGGGGGCGCAGGGCAATCAGCCCCAGCATTTT; CDR3: CAISQGAQGNQPQHF
size: -; D: -; J: TRBJ1-1; V: TRBV11-3; DNA: TGTGCCAGCAGCTCGGGAGGGGGTACCACTGAAGCTTTCTTT; CDR3: CASSSGGGTTEAFF
size: few; D: -; J: TRBJ1-2; V: TRBV7-2; DNA: TGTGCCAGCAGCTTTCCTGGAGGGCGGACTGGCTACACCTTC; CDR3: CASSFPGGRTGYTF
size: -; D: -; J: TRBJ2-3; V: TRBV10-3; DNA: TGTGCCATCAGTGAGTTGAGCGCGAGCACAGATACGCAGTATTTT; CDR3: CAISELSASTDTQYF
size: -; D: -; J: TRBJ2-3; V: TRBV19; DNA: TGTGCCAGTAGTTCTTCCACCGACCCGTTGGACAGCCAGGGAGATACGCAGTATTTT; CDR3: CASSSSTDPLDSQGDTQYF
size: -; D: -; J: TRBJ2-7; V: TRBV6-6; DNA: TGTGCCAGCAGGGGAGCCTACGAGCAGTACTTC; CDR3: CASRGAYEQYF
size: -; D: -; J: TRBJ2-1; V: TRBV29-1; DNA: TGCAGCGTGGGGGGACCGGCCCCCTACAATGAGCAGTTCTTC; CDR3: CSVGGPAPYNEQFF
size: -; D: TRBD1; J: TRBJ1-2; V: TRBV9; DNA: TGTGCCAGCAGCGTAGGGGGGACAGGGATGTATGGCTACACCTTC; CDR3: CASSVGGTGMYGYTF
size: -; D: -; J: TRBJ1-2; V: TRBV11-1; DNA: TGTGCCAGCAGCCCAAACCGGCAGGATGGCTACACCTTC; CDR3: CASSPNRQDGYTF
size: -; D: TRBD1; J: TRBJ1-2; V: TRBV29-1; DNA: TGCAGCGTCGGACAGGGCTCTCTGGACTATGGCTACACCTTC; CDR3: CSVGQGSLDYGYTF
size: -; D: -; J: TRBJ2-1; V: TRBV11-3; DNA: TGTGCCAGCAGCTCCGGGGGGCAGTCCTACAATGAGCAGTTCTTC; CDR3: CASSSGGQSYNEQFF
size: -; D: -; J: TRBJ1-6; V: TRBV4-3; DNA: TGCGCCAGCAGCTATAATCGACAGCTTAATTCACCCCTCCACTTT; CDR3: CASSYNRQLNSPLHF
size: -; D: TRBD2; J: TRBJ2-3; V: TRBV7-7; DNA: TGTGCCAGCAGCTTAGTCCCGGGGGGTTATGAGACGCAGTATTTT; CDR3: CASSLVPGGYETQYF
size: -; D: -; J: TRBJ2-1; V: TRBV4-3; DNA: TGCGCCAGCAGCCACGGGAGTCACAATGAGCAGTTCTTC; CDR3: CASSHGSHNEQFF
size: -; D: -; J: TRBJ2-7; V: TRBV6-1; DNA: TGTGCCAGCAGCGTTAGATCTCCCTACGAGCAGTACTTC; CDR3: CASSVRSPYEQYF
size: -; D: TRBD1; J: TRBJ2-5; V: TRBV13; DNA: TGTGCCAGCAGCGGCTACGGACAGGGGGCCGAGACCCAGTACTTC; CDR3: CASSGYGQGAETQYF
size: once; D: TRBD1; J: TRBJ2-7; V: TRBV5-1; DNA: TGCGCCAGCACGCCCCAGGGGGCCTCCTACGAGCAGTACTTC; CDR3: CASTPQGASYEQYF
size: -; D: TRBD2; J: TRBJ2-1; V: TRBV5-1; DNA: TGCGCCAGCAGCTTGCAAAGCGGGGGGAATGAGCAGTTCTTC; CDR3: CASSLQSGGNEQFF
size: -; D: TRBD1; J: TRBJ1-2; V: TRBV7-3; DNA: TGTGCCAGCAGTTTCACGGCACAGGGGTATGGCTACACCTTC; CDR3: CASSFTAQGYGYTF
size: -; D: TRBD1; J: TRBJ2-7; V: TRBV4-3; DNA: TGCGCCAGCAGCCAATTCCCCACCGGGACAGCCGATACCTACGAGCAGTACTTC; CDR3: CASSQFPTGTADTYEQYF
size: -; D: TRBD1; J: TRBJ2-5; V: TRBV29-1; DNA: TGCAGCGCCGACCGGGACAGGGGGACCAGGGAGACCCAGTACTTC; CDR3: CSADRDRGTRETQYF
size: -; D: -; J: TRBJ1-1; V: TRBV25-1; DNA: TGTGCCAGCAGGCAAACAGGAAACACTGAAGCTTTCTTT; CDR3: CASRQTGNTEAFF
size: -; D: -; J: TRBJ2-3; V: TRBV12-5; DNA: TGTGCTAGTGGACGGGGACTTTCCACAGATACGCAGTATTTT; CDR3: CASGRGLSTDTQYF
size: -; D: TRBD2; J: TRBJ2-1; V: TRBV6-5; DNA: TGTGCCAGCAGTTACTCCTCGGGGGGGGCCAATGAGCAGTTCTTC; CDR3: CASSYSSGGANEQFF
size: -; D: TRBD2; J: TRBJ2-4; V: TRBV13; DNA: TGTGCCAGCAGCCCCGGGACTAGCGGGAACATTCAGTACTTC; CDR3: CASSPGTSGNIQYF
size: -; D: TRBD1; J: TRBJ1-2; V: TRBV2; DNA: TGTGCCAGCAGTACCCCGGGACAGGGGCTCTATGGCTACACCTTC; CDR3: CASSTPGQGLYGYTF
size: few; D: -; J: TRBJ1-3; V: TRBV7-9; DNA: TGTGCCAGCAGCCGACCTGAGGGTGGAAACACCATATATTTT; CDR3: CASSRPEGGNTIYF
size: few; D: -; J: TRBJ2-3; V: TRBV4-1; DNA: TGCGCCAGCAGCCAATCCCATCGGGGGGATACGCAGTATTTT; CDR3: CASSQSHRGDTQYF
size: few; D: TRBD1; J: TRBJ2-5; V: TRBV5-1; DNA: TGCGCCAGCAGCGGAGCTTTGTCTACAGGGGATCTCCAAGAGACCCAGTACTTC; CDR3: CASSGALSTGDLQETQYF
size: -; D: -; J: TRBJ2-3; V: TRBV5-4; DNA: TGTGCCAGCAGCCCCCCGAGGAGAGATACGCAGTATTTT; CDR3: CASSPPRRDTQYF
size: -; D: -; J: TRBJ1-4; V: TRBV7-9; DNA: TGTGCCAGTACCCTCGGGAGAACTAATGAAAAACTGTTTTTT; CDR3: CASTLGRTNEKLFF
size: -; D: TRBD1; J: TRBJ1-1; V: TRBV4-2; DNA: TGTGCCAGCAGCTTCGACAGGGACACTGAAGCTTTCTTT; CDR3: CASSFDRDTEAFF
size: -; D: TRBD1; J: TRBJ1-5; V: TRBV10-3; DNA: TGTGCCATCAGGGAAGACAGGGATCAGCCCCAGCATTTT; CDR3: CAIREDRDQPQHF
size: -; D: -; J: TRBJ1-1; V: TRBV9; DNA: TGTGCCAGCAGCATAGGGAGGAACACTGAAGCTTTCTTT; CDR3: CASSIGRNTEAFF
size: -; D: -; J: TRBJ2-3; V: TRBV5-1; DNA: TGCGCCAGCAGCCGAGGACTTTATAGCACAGATACGCAGTATTTT; CDR3: CASSRGLYSTDTQYF
size: few; D: TRBD1; J: TRBJ1-4; V: TRBV25-1; DNA: TGTGCCAGCAGCTCGGGACAGGGAAGTGAAAAACTGTTTTTT; CDR3: CASSSGQGSEKLFF
size: -; D: -; J: TRBJ2-5; V: TRBV6-6; DNA: TGTGCCAGCAGTCCGATGAGCCTTCTTCAAGAGACCCAGTACTTC; CDR3: CASSPMSLLQETQYF
size: -; D: TRBD1; J: TRBJ1-4; V: TRBV11-2; DNA: TGTGCCAGCAGCCATTACAGGGGAGCAACTAATGAAAAACTGTTTTTT; CDR3: CASSHYRGATNEKLFF
size: -; D: -; J: TRBJ1-4; V: TRBV18; DNA: TGTGCCAGCTCACCGTTTCCCCAGGAAAAACTGTTTTTT; CDR3: CASSPFPQEKLFF
size: -; D: -; J: TRBJ1-3; V: TRBV7-2; DNA: TGTGCCAGCAGCTCGTACAGGGCTGGAAACACCATATATTTT; CDR3: CASSSYRAGNTIYF
size: -; D: -; J: TRBJ1-2; V: TRBV20-1; DNA: TGCAGTGCTCCGGGGATCTATGGCTACACCTTC; CDR3: CSAPGIYGYTF
size: -; D: TRBD1; J: TRBJ2-7; V: TRBV5-1; DNA: TGCGCCAGCAGTAATGGACAGGGGAACGGCGAGCAGTACTTC; CDR3: CASSNGQGNGEQYF
size: -; D: TRBD1; J: TRBJ1-1; V: TRBV27; DNA: TGTGCCAGCAGTTTCCAAGCAGGGGGGACTGAAGCTTTCTTT; CDR3: CASSFQAGGTEAFF
size: -; D: -; J: TRBJ1-5; V: TRBV5-6; DNA: TGTGCCAGCAGCCAAAACAGAGATCAGCCCCAGCATTTT; CDR3: CASSQNRDQPQHF
size: few; D: -; J: TRBJ2-3; V: TRBV10-3; DNA: TGTGCCATCAGTGAGCACAGACAGGATACGCAGTATTTT; CDR3: CAISEHRQDTQYF
size: few; D: -; J: TRBJ2-2; V: TRBV4-1; DNA: TGCGCCAGCAGCCAACGCACTCTCACCGGGGAGCTGTTTTTT; CDR3: CASSQRTLTGELFF
size: -; D: -; J: TRBJ1-6; V: TRBV11-2; DNA: TGTGCCAGCAGCTTCCCCTTCAAATCCCAGGGATCCTATAATTCACCCCTCCACTTT; CDR3: CASSFPFKSQGSYNSPLHF
size: -; D: TRBD1; J: TRBJ2-7; V: TRBV2; DNA: TGTGCCAGCAGGGGGGACAGCCGATCCTACGAGCAGTACTTC; CDR3: CASRGDSRSYEQYF
size: -; D: TRBD1; J: TRBJ1-2; V: TRBV5-4; DNA: TGTGCCAGCAGCCTGACAGGGGGATGGGGCTACACCTTC; CDR3: CASSLTGGWGYTF
size: few; D: -; J: TRBJ2-7; V: TRBV6-5; DNA: TGTGCCAGCAGTTACGAGCGGCAGTCCTACGAGCAGTACTTC; CDR3: CASSYERQSYEQYF
size: -; D: TRBD1; J: TRBJ1-5; V: TRBV29-1; DNA: TGCAGCGTCCGGACAGGGGGCAATCAGCCCCAGCATTTT; CDR3: CSVRTGGNQPQHF
size: few; D: -; J: TRBJ2-5; V: TRBV7-2; DNA: TGTGCCAGCAGCCCGAGGGGGGAGACCCAGTACTTC; CDR3: CASSPRGETQYF